This TCR beta chain was obtained from a study of chemoradiotherapy in HPV16-positive cancers. Here immunoSEQ multiplex PCR was the method, and the copy in TCRdb shows in-frame clones only, minus some. The sample has 20,000 to 25,000 clones, around 86% seen once. The length of the CDR3 is 17 residues. The junction had 5 bases not matched to a gene; V was cut back by 5 bases and J by 2 bases. The germline CDR1 and CDR2 sequences are WSHSY and SAAADI. The V and J genes are TRBV10-2 and TRBJ2-3; 15 nucleotides align to TRBD2. The origin of this receptor is a human donor with HPV-associated anogenital cancer. This specimen was blood, taken from a patient who underwent chemoradiotherapy. Here the CDR3 reads CASSRTSGGDLTDTQYF. The CDR3 DNA reads TGCGCCAGCAGTCGGACTAGCGGGGGGGACCTCACAGATACGCAGTATTTT.